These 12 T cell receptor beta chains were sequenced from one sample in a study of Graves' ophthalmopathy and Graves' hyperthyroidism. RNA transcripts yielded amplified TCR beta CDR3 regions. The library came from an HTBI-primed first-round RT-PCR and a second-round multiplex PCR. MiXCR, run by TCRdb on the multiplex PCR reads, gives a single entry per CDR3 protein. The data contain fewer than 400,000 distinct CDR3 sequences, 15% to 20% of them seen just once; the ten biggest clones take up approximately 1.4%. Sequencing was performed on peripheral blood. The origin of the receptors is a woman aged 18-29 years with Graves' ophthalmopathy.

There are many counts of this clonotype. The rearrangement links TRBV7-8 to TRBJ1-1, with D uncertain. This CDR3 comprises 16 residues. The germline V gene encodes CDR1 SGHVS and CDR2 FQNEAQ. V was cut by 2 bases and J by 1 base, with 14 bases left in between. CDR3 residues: CASSLPPRLSNTEAFF. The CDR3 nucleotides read TGTGCCAGCAGCTTACCTCCAAGGCTCTCGAACACTGAAGCTTTCTTT.

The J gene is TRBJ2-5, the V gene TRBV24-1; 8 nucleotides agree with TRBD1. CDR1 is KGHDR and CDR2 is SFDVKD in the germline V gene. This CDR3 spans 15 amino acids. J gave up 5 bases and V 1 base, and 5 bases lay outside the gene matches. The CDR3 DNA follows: TGTGCCACCAGTGATTTTGGGACAGGTGGGGAGACCCAGTACTTC. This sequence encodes CATSDFGTGGETQYF.

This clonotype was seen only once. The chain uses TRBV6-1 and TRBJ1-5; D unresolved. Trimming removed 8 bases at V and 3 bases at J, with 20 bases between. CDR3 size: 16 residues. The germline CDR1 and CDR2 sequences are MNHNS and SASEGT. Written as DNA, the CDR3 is TGTGCCAGCCGGAACTCTCACTCACGCCTCAATCAGCCCCAGCATTTT. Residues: CASRNSHSRLNQPQHF.

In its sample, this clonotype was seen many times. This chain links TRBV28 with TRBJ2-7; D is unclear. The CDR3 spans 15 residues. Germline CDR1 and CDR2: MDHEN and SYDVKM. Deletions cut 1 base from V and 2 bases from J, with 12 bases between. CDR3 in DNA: TGTGCCAGCAGTTTATCTACGCGGACCGCCTACGAGCAGTACTTC. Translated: CASSLSTRTAYEQYF.

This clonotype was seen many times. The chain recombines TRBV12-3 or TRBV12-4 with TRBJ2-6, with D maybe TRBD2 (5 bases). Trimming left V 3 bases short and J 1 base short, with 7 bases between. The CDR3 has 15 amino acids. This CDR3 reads CASSLRTSGANVLTF. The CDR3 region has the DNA TGTGCCAGCAGTTTGCGGACTTCTGGGGCCAACGTCCTGACTTTC.

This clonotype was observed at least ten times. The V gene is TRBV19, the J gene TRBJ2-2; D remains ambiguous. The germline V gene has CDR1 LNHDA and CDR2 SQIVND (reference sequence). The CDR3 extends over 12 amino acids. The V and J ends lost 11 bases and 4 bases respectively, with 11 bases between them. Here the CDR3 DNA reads TGTGCCGGTGACCGATCCACCGGGGAGCTGTTTTTT. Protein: CAGDRSTGELFF.

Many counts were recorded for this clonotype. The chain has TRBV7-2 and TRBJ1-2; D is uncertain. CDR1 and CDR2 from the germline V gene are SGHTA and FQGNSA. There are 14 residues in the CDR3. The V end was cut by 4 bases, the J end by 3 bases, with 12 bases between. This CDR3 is CASSSSRQDYGYTF. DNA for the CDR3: TGTGCCAGCAGCTCCTCGCGACAAGACTATGGCTACACCTTC.

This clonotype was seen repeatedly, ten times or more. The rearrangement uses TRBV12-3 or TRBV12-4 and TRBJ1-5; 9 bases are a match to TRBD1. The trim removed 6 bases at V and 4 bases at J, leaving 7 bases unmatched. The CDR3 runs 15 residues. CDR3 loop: CASRYRDRENQPQHF. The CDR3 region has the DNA TGTGCCAGCAGATACCGGGACAGGGAGAATCAGCCCCAGCATTTT.

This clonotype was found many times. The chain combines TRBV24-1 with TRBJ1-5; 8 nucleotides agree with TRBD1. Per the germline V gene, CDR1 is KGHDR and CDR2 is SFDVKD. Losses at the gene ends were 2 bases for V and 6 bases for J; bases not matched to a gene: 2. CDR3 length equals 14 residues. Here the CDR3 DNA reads TGTGCCACCAGTGATTCCCAGGGGGCTCAGCCCCAGCATTTT. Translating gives CATSDSQGAQPQHF.

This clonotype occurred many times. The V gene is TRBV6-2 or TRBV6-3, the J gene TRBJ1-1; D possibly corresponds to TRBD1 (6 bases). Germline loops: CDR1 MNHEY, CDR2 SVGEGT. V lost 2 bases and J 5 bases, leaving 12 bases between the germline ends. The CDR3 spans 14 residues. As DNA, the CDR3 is TGTGCCAGCAGTTACACTCGGGGGGCTACTGAAGCTTTCTTT. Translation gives CASSYTRGATEAFF.

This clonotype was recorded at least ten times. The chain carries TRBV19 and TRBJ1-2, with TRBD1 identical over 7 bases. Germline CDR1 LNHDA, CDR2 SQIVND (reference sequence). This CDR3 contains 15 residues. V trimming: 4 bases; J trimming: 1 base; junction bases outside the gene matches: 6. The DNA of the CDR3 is TGTGCCAGTAGTACCCGGGACAGAAGTAACTATGGCTACACCTTC. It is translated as CASSTRDRSNYGYTF.

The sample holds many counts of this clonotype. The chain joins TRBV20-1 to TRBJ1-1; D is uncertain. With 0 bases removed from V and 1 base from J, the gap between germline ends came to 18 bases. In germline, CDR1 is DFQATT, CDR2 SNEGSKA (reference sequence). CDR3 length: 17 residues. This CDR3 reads CSAREQAGWLENTEAFF. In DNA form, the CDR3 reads TGCAGTGCTAGAGAACAAGCTGGTTGGCTGGAGAACACTGAAGCTTTCTTT.